These 8 T cell receptor beta chains originate from one sample sequenced in a study of cytomegalovirus exposure and HLA in healthy donors. 13 Jbeta primers and 60 Vbeta primers were used for the PCR. Data came from immunoSEQ multiplex PCR; TCRdb stores just in-frame clones and leaves some out. The sample has around 150,000 clones, about 80% seen once; the top ten hold 0.85% to 1%. The sample comprised PBMCs. The source of these receptors is a woman between 45 and 60 years old in good health and CMV-seropositive.

The genes are TRBV6-6 and TRBJ2-7; D might be TRBD2 (5 bases). The CDR3 is made up of 13 amino acids. Germline loops: CDR1 MNHNY, CDR2 SVGAGI (reference sequence). With 6 bases removed from V and 0 bases from J, the gap between germline ends came to 9 bases. The CDR3 nucleotides are TGTGCCAGCAGGGATACTAGCTCCTACGAGCAGTACTTC. Translating it yields CASRDTSSYEQYF.

In nucleotides, the CDR3 is TGTGCCAGTAGTATGGTGGGGGCGGCAACTAATGAAAAACTGTTTTTT. It translates to CASSMVGAATNEKLFF. This chain uses TRBV19 with TRBJ1-4, with a possible D match to TRBD1 (6 bases). Germline V gene lookup returns CDR1 LNHDA and CDR2 SQIVND (reference sequence). V lost 3 bases and J 0 bases, leaving 11 bases between the germline ends. The CDR3 runs to 16 residues.

The chain carries TRBV2 and TRBJ2-3; 7 bases line up with TRBD2. The germline V gene encodes CDR1 SNHLY and CDR2 FYNNEI. V lost 10 bases and J lost 0; bases outside the gene matches: 13. The CDR3 has 16 residues. CDR3 DNA sequence: TGTGCCAACAGCGGGGTCTATCCGATCAGCACAGATACGCAGTATTTT. Translation: CANSGVYPISTDTQYF.

CDR3 nucleotides: TGTGCCAGTACGTTATATAAGAACACTGAAGCTTTCTTT. Protein product: CASTLYKNTEAFF. The chain combines TRBV19 with TRBJ1-1; D gene uncertain. Germline CDR1 reads LNHDA; CDR2 reads SQIVND (reference sequence). V was clipped by 7 bases and J by 1 base, with 10 bases between them. The length of the CDR3 is 13 residues.

The gene calls are TRBV4-3 and TRBJ2-1, with 7 bases lining up with TRBD2. Germline assignment: CDR1 LGHNA and CDR2 YSLEER. The CDR3 runs 19 residues. V lost 0 bases and J lost 5; bases outside the gene matches: 16. DNA for the CDR3: TGCGCCAGCAGCCAAGATCGAGGCTGGGGTCAGCGGGGCAACAATGAGCAGTTCTTC. Translating it yields CASSQDRGWGQRGNNEQFF.

The chain combines TRBV4-1 with TRBJ2-5; D is possibly TRBD2 (6 bases). The CDR3 has 16 amino acids. V was pared by 1 base and J by 4 bases, with 16 bases between. Germline CDR1 is MGHRA and CDR2 is YSYEKL. CDR3 residues: CASSQVLAPRGETQYF. The CDR3 nucleotides are TGCGCCAGCAGCCAAGTACTAGCTCCTAGGGGAGAGACCCAGTACTTC.

J is TRBJ2-7 and V is TRBV30; D gene ambiguous. Germline V gives CDR1 GTSNPN, CDR2 SVGIG (reference sequence). The CDR3 runs to 13 residues. The germline V and J ends were trimmed by 3 bases and 3 bases, with 12 bases remaining between them. The CDR3 nucleotides are TGTGCCTGGAGAAGCGAACGAAGCTACGAGCAGTACTTC. It yields the protein CAWRSERSYEQYF.

This clone was seen a few times. V and J are TRBV19 and TRBJ1-1, with 9 bases matching TRBD1. V gave up 6 bases and J gave up 4 bases; unmatched junction bases: 6. Germline-derived CDR1 and CDR2 are LNHDA and SQIVND (reference sequence). The CDR3 loop spans 14 amino acids. The CDR3 nucleotides read TGTGCCAGTAGCACAGGGGGCTGGGGCACTGAAGCTTTCTTT. Its protein is CASSTGGWGTEAFF.